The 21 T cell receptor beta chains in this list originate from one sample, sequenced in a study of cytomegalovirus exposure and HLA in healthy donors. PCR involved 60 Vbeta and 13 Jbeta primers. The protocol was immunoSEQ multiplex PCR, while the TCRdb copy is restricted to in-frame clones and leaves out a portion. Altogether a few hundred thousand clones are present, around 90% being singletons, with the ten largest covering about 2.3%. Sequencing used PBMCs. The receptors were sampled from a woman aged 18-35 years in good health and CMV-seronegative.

CDR3 loop: CASNLSGAYTGELFF. The CDR3 DNA sequence: TGTGCCAGCAACCTTAGCGGGGCATACACCGGGGAGCTGTTTTTT. This sequence joins TRBV6-1 and TRBJ2-2; 8 nucleotides match TRBD2. This CDR3 comprises 15 residues. After removal of 7 bases from V and 3 bases from J, the junction contained 7 bases not matched to a gene. The V gene's germline CDR1 is MNHNS and CDR2 SASEGT.

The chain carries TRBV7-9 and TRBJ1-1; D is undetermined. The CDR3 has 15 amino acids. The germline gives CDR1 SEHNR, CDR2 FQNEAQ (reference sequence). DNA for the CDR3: TGTTCCACGAGGACTCAGCGTCCCTTAAACACTGAAGCTTTCTTT. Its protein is CSTRTQRPLNTEAFF.

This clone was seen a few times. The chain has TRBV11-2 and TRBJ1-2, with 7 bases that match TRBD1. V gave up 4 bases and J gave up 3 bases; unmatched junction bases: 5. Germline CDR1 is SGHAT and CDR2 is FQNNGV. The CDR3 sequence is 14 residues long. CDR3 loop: CASSSPGQHYGYTF. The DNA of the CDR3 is TGTGCCAGCAGCTCCCCGGGACAGCACTATGGCTACACCTTC.

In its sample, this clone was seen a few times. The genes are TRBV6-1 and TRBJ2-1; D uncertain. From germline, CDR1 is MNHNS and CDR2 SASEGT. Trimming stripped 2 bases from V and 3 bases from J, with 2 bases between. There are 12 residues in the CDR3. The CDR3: CASSELYNEQFF. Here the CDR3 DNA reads TGTGCCAGCAGTGAACTCTACAATGAGCAGTTCTTC.

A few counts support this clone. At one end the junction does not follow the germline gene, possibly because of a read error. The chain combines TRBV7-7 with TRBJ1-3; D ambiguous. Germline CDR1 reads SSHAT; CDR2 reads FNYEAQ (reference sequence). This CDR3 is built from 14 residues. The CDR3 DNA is TGTGCTAGCAGCTTAACAGAATCTGGAAACACCATATATTTT. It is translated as CASSLTESGNTIYF.

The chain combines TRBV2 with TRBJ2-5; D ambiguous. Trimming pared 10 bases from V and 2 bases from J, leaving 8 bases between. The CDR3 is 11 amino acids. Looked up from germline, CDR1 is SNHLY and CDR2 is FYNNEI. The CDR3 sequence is CANTLQETQYF. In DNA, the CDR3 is TGTGCCAACACCTTACAAGAGACCCAGTACTTC.

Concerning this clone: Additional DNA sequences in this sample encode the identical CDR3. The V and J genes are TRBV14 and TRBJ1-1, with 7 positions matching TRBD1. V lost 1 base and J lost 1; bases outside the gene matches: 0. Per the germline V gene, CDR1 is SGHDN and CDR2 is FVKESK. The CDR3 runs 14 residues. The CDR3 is CASSQGQGNTEAFF. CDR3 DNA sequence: TGTGCCAGCAGCCAAGGACAGGGGAACACTGAAGCTTTCTTT.

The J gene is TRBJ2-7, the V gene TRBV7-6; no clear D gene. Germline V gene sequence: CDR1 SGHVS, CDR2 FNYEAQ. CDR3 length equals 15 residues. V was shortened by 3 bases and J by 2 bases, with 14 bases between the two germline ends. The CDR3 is CASSLDLQNTYEQYF. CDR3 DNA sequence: TGTGCCAGCAGCTTGGATTTACAGAACACCTACGAGCAGTACTTC.

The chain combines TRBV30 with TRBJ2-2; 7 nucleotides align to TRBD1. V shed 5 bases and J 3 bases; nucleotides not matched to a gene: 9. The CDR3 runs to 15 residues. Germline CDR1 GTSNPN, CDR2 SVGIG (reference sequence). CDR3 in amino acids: CAWVAPGQYTGELFF. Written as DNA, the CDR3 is TGTGCCTGGGTCGCTCCGGGACAGTACACCGGGGAGCTGTTTTTT.

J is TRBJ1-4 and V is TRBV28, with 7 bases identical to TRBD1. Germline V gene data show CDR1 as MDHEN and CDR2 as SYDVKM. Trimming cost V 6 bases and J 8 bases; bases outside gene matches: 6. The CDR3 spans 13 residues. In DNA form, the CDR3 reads TGTGCCAGCAGGACAGGGCAGAAGGAAAAACTGTTTTTT. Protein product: CASRTGQKEKLFF.

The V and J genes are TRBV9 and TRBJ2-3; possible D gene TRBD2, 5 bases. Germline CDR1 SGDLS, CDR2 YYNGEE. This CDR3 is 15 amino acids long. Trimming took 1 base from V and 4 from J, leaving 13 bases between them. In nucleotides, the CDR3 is TGTGCCAGCAGCGTATTCGGGGAGCAGGCAGATACGCAGTATTTT. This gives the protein CASSVFGEQADTQYF.

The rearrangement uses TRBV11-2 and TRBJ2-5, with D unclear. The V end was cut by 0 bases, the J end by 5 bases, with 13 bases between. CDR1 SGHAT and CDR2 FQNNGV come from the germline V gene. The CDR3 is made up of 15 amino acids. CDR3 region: CASSLDLTMRETQYF. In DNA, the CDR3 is TGTGCCAGCAGCTTAGATTTGACGATGCGGGAGACCCAGTACTTC.

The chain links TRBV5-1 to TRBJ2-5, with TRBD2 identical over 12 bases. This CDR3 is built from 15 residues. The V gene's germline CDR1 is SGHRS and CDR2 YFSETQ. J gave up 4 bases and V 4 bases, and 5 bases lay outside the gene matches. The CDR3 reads CASSHGTSGSETQYF. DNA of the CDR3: TGCGCCAGCAGCCATGGGACTAGCGGGTCAGAGACCCAGTACTTC. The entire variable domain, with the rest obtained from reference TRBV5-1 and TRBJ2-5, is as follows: KAGVTQTPRYLIKTRGQQVTLSCSPISGHRSVSWYQQTPGQGLQFLFEYFSETQRNKGNFPGRFSGRQFSNSRSEMNVSTLELGDSALYLCASSHGTSGSETQYFGPGTRLLVL.

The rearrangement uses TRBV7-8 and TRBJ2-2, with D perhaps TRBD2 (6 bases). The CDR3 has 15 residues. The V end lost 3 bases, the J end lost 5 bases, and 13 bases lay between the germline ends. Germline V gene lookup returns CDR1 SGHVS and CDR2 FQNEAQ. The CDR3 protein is CASSFRLDPTGELFF. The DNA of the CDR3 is TGTGCCAGCAGCTTCCGACTAGACCCAACCGGGGAGCTGTTTTTT. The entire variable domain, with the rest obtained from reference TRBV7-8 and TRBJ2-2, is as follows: GAGVSQSPRYKVAKRGQDVALRCDPISGHVSLFWYQQALGQGPEFLTYFQNEAQLDKSGLPSDRFFAERPEGSVSTLKIQRTQQEDSAVYLCASSFRLDPTGELFFGEGSRLTVL.

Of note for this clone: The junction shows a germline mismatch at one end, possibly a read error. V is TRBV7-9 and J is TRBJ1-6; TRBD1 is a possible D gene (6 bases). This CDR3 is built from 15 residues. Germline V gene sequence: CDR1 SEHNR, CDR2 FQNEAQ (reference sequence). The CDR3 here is CSSSLDGGRVSPLHF. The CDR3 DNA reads TGTTCCAGCAGCTTAGATGGGGGCAGGGTTTCACCCCTCCACTTT.

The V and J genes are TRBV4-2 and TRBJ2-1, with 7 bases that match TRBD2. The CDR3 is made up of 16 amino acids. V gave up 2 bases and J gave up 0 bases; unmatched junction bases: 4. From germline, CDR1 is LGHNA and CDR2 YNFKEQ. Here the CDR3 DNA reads TGTGCCAGCAGCCAACAACTAGCGAGCTCCTACAATGAGCAGTTCTTC. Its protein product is CASSQQLASSYNEQFF.

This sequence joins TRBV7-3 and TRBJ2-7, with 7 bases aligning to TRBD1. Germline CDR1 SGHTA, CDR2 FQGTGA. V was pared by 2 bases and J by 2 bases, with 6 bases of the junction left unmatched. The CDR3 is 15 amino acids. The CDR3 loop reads CASSLDEGGPYEQYF. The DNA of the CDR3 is TGTGCCAGCAGCTTAGATGAAGGGGGCCCCTACGAGCAGTACTTC. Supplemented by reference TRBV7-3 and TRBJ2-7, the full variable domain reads GAGVSQTPSNKVTEKGKYVELRCDPISGHTALYWYRQSLGQGPEFLIYFQGTGAADDSGLPNDRFFAVRPEGSVSTLKIQRTERGDSAVYLCASSLDEGGPYEQYFGPGTRLTVT.

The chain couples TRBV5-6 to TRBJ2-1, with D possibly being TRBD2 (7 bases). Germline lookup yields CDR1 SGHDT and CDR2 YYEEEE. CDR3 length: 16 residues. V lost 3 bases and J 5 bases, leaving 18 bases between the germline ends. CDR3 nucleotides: TGTGCCAGCAGCTGGTCTCCGGCGGGGGCTAACAATGAGCAGTTCTTC. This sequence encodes CASSWSPAGANNEQFF.

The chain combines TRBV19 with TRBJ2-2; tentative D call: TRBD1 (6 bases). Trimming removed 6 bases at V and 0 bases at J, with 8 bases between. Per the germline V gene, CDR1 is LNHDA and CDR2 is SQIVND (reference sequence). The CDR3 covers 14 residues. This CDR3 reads CASRDSTNTGELFF. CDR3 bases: TGTGCCAGTAGGGACAGCACGAACACCGGGGAGCTGTTTTTT.

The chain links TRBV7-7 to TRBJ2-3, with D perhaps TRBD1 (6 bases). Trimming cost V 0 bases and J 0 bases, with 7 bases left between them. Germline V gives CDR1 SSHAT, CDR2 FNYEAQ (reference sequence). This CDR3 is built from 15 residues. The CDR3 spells CASSLAQGSTDTQYF. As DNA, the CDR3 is TGTGCCAGCAGCTTAGCTCAGGGGAGCACAGATACGCAGTATTTT. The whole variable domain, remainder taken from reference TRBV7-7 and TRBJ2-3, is GAGVSQSPRYKVTKRGQDVTLRCDPISSHATLYWYQQALGQGPEFLTYFNYEAQPDKSGLPSDRFSAERPEGSISTLTIQRTEQRDSAMYRCASSLAQGSTDTQYFGPGTRLTVL.

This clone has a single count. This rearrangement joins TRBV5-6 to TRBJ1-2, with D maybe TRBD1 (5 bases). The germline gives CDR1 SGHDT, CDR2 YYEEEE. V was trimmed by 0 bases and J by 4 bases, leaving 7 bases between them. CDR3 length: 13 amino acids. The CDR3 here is CASSLVQGYGYTF. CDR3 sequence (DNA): TGTGCCAGCAGCTTGGTTCAGGGCTATGGCTACACCTTC.